Below are 18 T cell receptor beta chains sequenced from a single sample in a study of control samples from healthy donors and cancer patients. TCRdb's copy holds only in-frame clones and misses some; the assay was immunoSEQ multiplex PCR. The repertoire includes around 50,000 clones, about 92% of them detected once, and roughly 1.6% sits in the top ten. Sequencing was performed on PBMCs. Receptors originate from a man in his forties with colorectal cancer.

The J gene is TRBJ2-3, the V gene TRBV4-1; D gene uncertain. The V end lost 1 base, the J end lost 5 bases, and 10 bases lay between the germline ends. CDR1 MGHRA and CDR2 YSYEKL come from the germline V gene. The CDR3 extends over 14 amino acids. The CDR3 region is CASSQAGSGDTQYF. CDR3 in DNA: TGCGCCAGCAGCCAAGCCGGGTCGGGAGATACGCAGTATTTT.

The rearrangement joins TRBV7-9 to TRBJ1-1, with D perhaps matching TRBD1 (6 bases). Germline V gene sequence: CDR1 SEHNR, CDR2 FQNEAQ (reference sequence). Trimming removed 6 bases from V and 2 bases from J, with 19 bases in between. This CDR3 comprises 16 residues. The CDR3 DNA follows: TGTGCCAGCAGGCCCCCCTCCTCACAGGGAAACACTGAAGCTTTCTTT. It is translated as CASRPPSSQGNTEAFF.

J is TRBJ2-1 and V is TRBV7-2; 9 nucleotides align to TRBD1. Trimming at V came to 5 bases and at J to 11 bases, leaving 10 bases not matched to a gene. Germline CDR1 is SGHTA and CDR2 is FQGNSA. This CDR3 region has 14 residues. In DNA, the CDR3 is TGTGCCAGCAGCCAATATCACAGGGGGCGTAAGCAGTTCTTC. It codes for CASSQYHRGRKQFF.

The chain uses TRBV7-2 and TRBJ1-2; D not resolved. Trimming took off 5 bases at V and 0 bases at J, with 13 bases between the two ends. The CDR3 has 15 residues. Germline V gene sequence: CDR1 SGHTA, CDR2 FQGNSA. Written as DNA, the CDR3 is TGTGCCAGCAGCCCTTACGCAGGATCTAACTATGGCTACACCTTC. Encoded protein: CASSPYAGSNYGYTF.

This clone was recorded once. V gene TRBV27 combines with J gene TRBJ2-2, with D perhaps TRBD1 (6 bases). V was pared by 3 bases and J by 2 bases, with 7 bases between. The germline gives CDR1 MNHEY, CDR2 SMNVEV (reference sequence). The CDR3 length is 14 residues. The CDR3 region is CASSLGQNTGELFF. In DNA, the CDR3 is TGTGCCAGCAGTTTGGGACAAAACACCGGGGAGCTGTTTTTT.

The V call is TRBV5-6, the J call TRBJ2-3, with 9 positions matching TRBD1. The CDR3 runs to 14 residues. Germline V gene lookup returns CDR1 SGHDT and CDR2 YYEEEE. Trimming cost V 5 bases and J 5 bases; bases outside gene matches: 6. The CDR3 nucleotides read TGTGCCAGCAGACCCACAGGGGGCCGAGATACGCAGTATTTT. It yields the protein CASRPTGGRDTQYF.

J is TRBJ1-5 and V is TRBV4-1; D ambiguous. The CDR3 covers 16 residues. Germline V gene data show CDR1 as MGHRA and CDR2 as YSYEKL. Trimming cost V 5 bases and J 3 bases, with 17 bases left between them. CDR3 sequence (DNA): TGCGCCAGCAGCACCCACCACCGGGGAAACAATCAGCCCCAGCATTTT. This sequence encodes CASSTHHRGNNQPQHF.

Only a few counts were recorded for this clone. This chain connects TRBV27 to TRBJ2-3, with 10 bases matching TRBD1. CDR1 is MNHEY, CDR2 SMNVEV, per germline (reference sequence). V gave up 6 bases and J gave up 2 bases; unmatched junction bases: 8. This CDR3 contains 16 residues. Written as DNA, the CDR3 is TGTGCCAGCAGGGTTAGAGGGACAGGGGCCACAGATACGCAGTATTTT. It translates to CASRVRGTGATDTQYF.

The CDR3 here is CATSRDRVPGYTF. The CDR3 nucleotides read TGTGCCACCAGCAGGGACAGGGTCCCTGGCTACACCTTC. This sequence joins TRBV15 and TRBJ1-2; 8 nucleotides align to TRBD1. The CDR3 length is 13 residues. V dropped 3 bases and J dropped 7; count of bases not matched to a gene: 4. Looked up from germline, CDR1 is LNHNV and CDR2 is YYDKDF (reference sequence). Combining the CDR3 with reference TRBV15 and TRBJ1-2 gives the whole variable domain DAMVIQNPRYQVTQFGKPVTLSCSQTLNHNVMYWYQQKSSQAPKLLFHYYDKDFNNEADTPDNFQSRRPNTSFCFLDIRSPGLGDTAMYLCATSRDRVPGYTFGSGTRLTVV.

CDR3 amino acids: CASSPTTAPANEKLFF. The CDR3 nucleotides are TGTGCCAGCAGTCCTACGACAGCCCCGGCTAATGAAAAACTGTTTTTT. This chain connects TRBV27 to TRBJ1-4; D might be TRBD1 (5 bases). The germline gives CDR1 MNHEY, CDR2 SMNVEV (reference sequence). V shed 5 bases and J shed 3 bases, with 16 bases lying between them. The CDR3 is 16 residues long.

The gene calls are TRBV25-1 and TRBJ1-3, with D hard to call. The CDR3 spans 15 residues. The V end was cut by 4 bases, the J end by 0 bases, with 10 bases between. The V gene's germline CDR1 is MGHDK and CDR2 SYGVNS. The CDR3 sequence is CASSAPAISGNTIYF. DNA for the CDR3: TGTGCCAGCAGTGCCCCGGCGATCTCTGGAAACACCATATATTTT.

The chain joins TRBV4-3 to TRBJ1-2, with D possibly matching TRBD1 (6 bases). The germline V gene encodes CDR1 LGHNA and CDR2 YSLEER. The ends were cut back, 3 bases at V and 4 bases at J, with 18 bases in the middle. This CDR3 has 16 residues. CDR3 DNA sequence: TGCGCCAGCAGCCAGGACACAGGGTTTTCAGGCTATGGCTACACCTTC. The encoded protein is CASSQDTGFSGYGYTF.

This rearrangement joins TRBV13 to TRBJ2-7; 8 bases match TRBD2. CDR1 is PRHDT and CDR2 is FYEKMQ in the germline V gene (reference sequence). Losses at the gene ends were 5 bases for V and 0 bases for J; bases not matched to a gene: 6. The CDR3 is 15 amino acids. The CDR3 DNA follows: TGTGCCAGCAGCCTGAGGAGCGGGAGCTCCTACGAGCAGTACTTC. This codes for CASSLRSGSSYEQYF.

V usage is TRBV30 and J usage is TRBJ1-4, with unresolved D. The length of the CDR3 is 15 residues. Germline CDR1 is GTSNPN and CDR2 is SVGIG (reference sequence). V was pared by 2 bases and J by 2 bases, with 12 bases between. The CDR3 loop is CAWSRSGITNEKLFF. The CDR3, as DNA: TGTGCCTGGAGTCGGTCGGGGATTACTAATGAAAAACTGTTTTTT.

This sequence joins TRBV7-9 and TRBJ1-1, with D perhaps TRBD1 (5 bases). Germline V CDR1 and CDR2: SEHNR, FQNEAQ (reference sequence). Trimming stripped 7 bases from V and 10 bases from J, with 22 bases between. CDR3 length: 14 residues. The CDR3 DNA reads TGTGCCAGCACCATCTTCCCCGGGGGACCTGGAGCTTTCTTT. It encodes CASTIFPGGPGAFF. Based on the CDR3 plus reference TRBV7-9 and TRBJ1-1, the full variable domain is DTGVSQNPRHKITKRGQNVTFRCDPISEHNRLYWYRQTLGQGPEFLTYFQNEAQLEKSRLLSDRFSAERPKGSFSTLEIQRTEQGDSAMYLCASTIFPGGPGAFFGQGTRLTVV.

V is TRBV27 and J is TRBJ1-1; no firm D call. Per the germline V gene, CDR1 is MNHEY and CDR2 is SMNVEV (reference sequence). Deletions cut 6 bases from V and 0 bases from J, with 5 bases between. This CDR3 is built from 12 residues. As DNA, the CDR3 is TGTGCCAGCAGCTTAATGAACACTGAAGCTTTCTTT. Amino acids: CASSLMNTEAFF.

Turning to this clone: The same CDR3 can be traced to other DNA sequences in this sample. The V call is TRBV13, the J call TRBJ1-3, with D uncertain. Germline CDR1 is PRHDT and CDR2 is FYEKMQ (reference sequence). The ends were cut back, 5 bases at V and 0 bases at J, with 8 bases in the middle. The CDR3 sequence is 14 residues long. The DNA of the CDR3 is TGTGCCAGCAGCCGCTGGGACTCTGGAAACACCATATATTTT. Its translation is CASSRWDSGNTIYF.

This rearrangement joins TRBV3-1 (or the pseudogene TRBV3-2) to TRBJ2-7; a weak D match, TRBD1 (6 bases). The V and J ends lost 4 bases and 7 bases respectively, with 20 bases between them. CDR1 and CDR2 (germline): LGHDT, YNNKEL (reference sequence). The CDR3 loop spans 15 amino acids. For the CDR3, the DNA is TGTGCCAGCAGCCTTTTCCGGGACACCGAGAGGGAGCAGTACTTC. Translation gives CASSLFRDTEREQYF.